This record concerns one T cell receptor (beta chain) sequence. Its specificity is unknown. The entry originates in a study of T cell repertoires in cytomegalovirus infection. Study details: The public TCR beta signatures pointed to both CMV infection and matching HLA type. Findings and limits, study-wide: In two of eight donors, the top clonotype was HLA-C-restricted CMV-specific. Frequencies of public TCR beta families were cumulated, and this identified carriers of CMV plus the relevant HLA.

CDR3 length: 17 residues. The germline V gene encodes CDR1 LNHDA and CDR2 SQIVND (reference sequence). Trimming at V came to 4 bases and at J to 0 bases, leaving 10 bases not matched to a gene. TCRdb independently ran MiXCR on the reads; one entry per CDR3 protein. The sample contains about 920,000 distinct CDR3 sequences, 25% to 40% of which appear only once. The origin of this receptor is a human donor in good health (CMV status not recorded). Some clones in this sample may be carry-over from other donors' samples. The specimen comprised cultured CD8+ T cells from PBMCs, sampled from culture after CMV antigen stimulation. The chain recombines TRBV19 with TRBJ1-2, with 8 nucleotides matching TRBD1. This CDR3 is CASSTINLGQANYGYTF. The CDR3 coding sequence is TGTGCCAGTAGTACCATAAACTTGGGACAGGCTAACTATGGCTACACCTTC.